Below are 7 T cell receptor beta chains sequenced from a single sample in a study of blood T cell repertoires in COVID-19. Produced via immunoSEQ multiplex PCR; TCRdb's table is partial and in-frame only. This sample has approximately 110,000 clones, with around four fifths found just once. The sequenced sample was peripheral blood. All receptors come from a woman aged 40 to 49 with acute or convalescent COVID-19.

J is TRBJ1-5 and V is TRBV5-8; D is ambiguous. Germline-derived CDR1 and CDR2 are SGHTS and YDEGEE. There are 16 residues in the CDR3. Deletions cut 3 bases from V and 2 bases from J, with 15 bases between. The DNA of the CDR3 is TGTGCCAGCAGCTCCGCATTCTCCCGCGGCAATCAGCCCCAGCATTTT. Its protein is CASSSAFSRGNQPQHF.

Only one count was recorded for this clone. The chain has TRBV6-1 and TRBJ2-3; TRBD2 matches at 10 bases. Germline-derived CDR1 and CDR2 are MNHNS and SASEGT. The V segment lost 4 bases and the J segment 1 base; nucleotides outside the gene matches: 11. The CDR3 length is 18 residues. The CDR3 here is CASSGLAGLPRGTDTQYF. CDR3 coding DNA: TGTGCCAGCAGTGGACTAGCGGGCCTACCTCGCGGCACAGATACGCAGTATTTT.

The V call is TRBV7-7, the J call TRBJ2-1; maybe TRBD1 (6 bases). Looked up from germline, CDR1 is SSHAT and CDR2 is FNYEAQ (reference sequence). There are 16 residues in the CDR3. The V end lost 5 bases, the J end lost 8 bases, and 22 bases lay between the germline ends. The CDR3 region is CASSDAATGLIHEQFF. The CDR3 DNA follows: TGTGCCAGCAGCGATGCCGCGACAGGTCTAATCCATGAGCAGTTCTTC. The variable domain in full, with the rest retrieved from reference TRBV7-7 and TRBJ2-1, is GAGVSQSPRYKVTKRGQDVTLRCDPISSHATLYWYQQALGQGPEFLTYFNYEAQPDKSGLPSDRFSAERPEGSISTLTIQRTEQRDSAMYRCASSDAATGLIHEQFFGPGTRLTVL.

Worth noting for this clone: One end of the junction fails to match germline, which may point to a read error. The chain employs TRBV2 and TRBJ2-5; 10 bases align to TRBD2. CDR1 SNHLY and CDR2 FYNNEI come from the germline V gene. The CDR3 runs 14 residues. The CDR3 DNA follows: TGTGCCAGCAGTGAAGAAGGGGCTGTAGCGGGGGGTCACTTC. Amino acids: CASSEEGAVAGGHF.

This chain uses TRBV5-1 with TRBJ1-6; D is ambiguous. Germline CDR1 SGHRS, CDR2 YFSETQ. The CDR3 totals 16 residues. V lost 5 bases to trimming and J lost 8 bases, with 20 bases between them. The CDR3 DNA reads as TGCGCCAGCAGTTACACCGGGTCCTCCGACTATTCACCCCTCCACTTT. Amino acid sequence: CASSYTGSSDYSPLHF.

This chain joins TRBV5-1 and TRBJ2-1; TRBD2 aligns across 10 bases. Germline values: CDR1 SGHRS, CDR2 YFSETQ. V lost 0 bases and J lost 5; bases outside the gene matches: 2. There are 15 residues in the CDR3. The CDR3 DNA reads as TGCGCCAGCAGCTTGGAAAGCGGGGGGGACAATGAGCAGTTCTTC. It translates to CASSLESGGDNEQFF.

This chain links TRBV6-5 with TRBJ2-3; TRBD2 matches at 7 bases. The germline CDR1 and CDR2 sequences are MNHEY and SVGAGI. Germline trimming cut 7 bases from V and 1 base from J; bases unmatched to any gene: 5. The CDR3 extends over 14 amino acids. CDR3 nucleotide sequence: TGTGCCAGCAAGGAGGCGGGGGGCACAGATACGCAGTATTTT. Its protein is CASKEAGGTDTQYF.